This T cell receptor (beta chain) was sequenced in a study of shared clonotypes between healthy human individuals. Study at large: Each donor had three CD4 naive, three CD4 memory, two CD8 naive and one CD8 memory plate. Study-wide findings and caveats: An effect of sequencing depth on clonotype sharing among donors was expected.

Every subset had its genomic DNA shared out evenly among several immunoSEQ plates. Clones were read by immunoSEQ multiplex PCR, and TCRdb kept only the in-frame ones, dropping some. The sample consists of 500,000 to 700,000 clones, roughly 95% of them appearing once. Naive CD8 isolation took CD45RO-negative cells positively selected for CCR7 and excluded terminally differentiated effector memory CD45RA+ cells. Worth noting for this clone: Its antigen is not identified.

The germline V and J ends were trimmed by 5 bases and 6 bases, with 13 bases remaining between them. Germline V gene sequence: CDR1 GTSNPN, CDR2 SVGIG (reference sequence). The CDR3 contains 12 residues. What was sequenced was naive CD8+ T cells sorted from blood. The J gene is TRBJ1-1, the V gene TRBV30, with a weak D call TRBD1 (5 bases). This receptor was taken from a woman under 40 in good health. This CDR3 reads CAWGVVRAEAFF. The DNA for the CDR3 is TGTGCCTGGGGGGTGGTCAGGGCTGAAGCTTTCTTT.